This TCR beta chain comes out of a study of graft-versus-host responses after intestinal transplantation. Profiling relied on immunoSEQ multiplex PCR, and the TCRdb table lists in-frame clones only, not all of them. The sample records about 15,000 clones, over 75% being singletons. Germline CDR1 reads SGHDN; CDR2 reads FVKESK. This CDR3 has 18 amino acids. V lost 1 base, J lost 0 bases, and 6 bases stayed unmatched. This clone was recorded once. The sample in question was bone marrow, obtained less than 130 days after intestinal transplantation. The sequence was collected from a human patient who received an intestinal transplant, so some T cells may come from the graft donor. The rearrangement uses TRBV14 and TRBJ2-1; 10 bases match TRBD2. CDR3 region: CASSQGTSGPYSYNEQFF. The CDR3 nucleotides read TGTGCCAGCAGCCAAGGGACTAGCGGACCTTACTCCTACAATGAGCAGTTCTTC.